This TCR beta chain was found in a study of T cell responses to AZD1222 COVID-19 vaccine. This clone has a single count. Antigen specificity is unknown. Only in-frame clones appear in the TCRdb table, and some are missing; sequencing was by immunoSEQ multiplex PCR. The sample includes about 130,000 clones, over 75% of them seen just once. General study points: Spike-specific TCR breadth and depth rose after two AZD1222 doses. Donors were mostly white British, more females; clonal diversity possibly underestimated.

CDR1 MDHEN and CDR2 SYDVKM come from the germline V gene. CDR3 length: 19 amino acids. V shed 8 bases and J 1 base; nucleotides not matched to a gene: 19. The sample in question was peripheral blood, obtained on day 0 of AZD1222 vaccination. The sequence was obtained from an adult in good health. V is TRBV28 and J is TRBJ2-4; 8 nucleotides align to TRBD1. The CDR3 region is CASGTPTGEAFLAKNIQYF. The CDR3 nucleotides are TGTGCCAGCGGCACGCCGACAGGGGAAGCCTTTCTGGCCAAAAACATTCAGTACTTC.